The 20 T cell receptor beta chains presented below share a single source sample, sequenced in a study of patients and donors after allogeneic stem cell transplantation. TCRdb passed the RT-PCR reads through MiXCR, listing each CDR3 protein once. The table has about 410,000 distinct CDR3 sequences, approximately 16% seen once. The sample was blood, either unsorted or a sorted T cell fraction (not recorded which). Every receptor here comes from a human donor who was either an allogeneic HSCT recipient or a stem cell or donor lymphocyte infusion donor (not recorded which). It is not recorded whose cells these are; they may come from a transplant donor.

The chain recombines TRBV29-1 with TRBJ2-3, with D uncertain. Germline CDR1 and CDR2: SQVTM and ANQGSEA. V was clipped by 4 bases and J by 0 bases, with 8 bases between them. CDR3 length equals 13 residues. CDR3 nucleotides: TGCAGCGTTGGTATGGGGAGCACAGATACGCAGTATTTT. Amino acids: CSVGMGSTDTQYF.

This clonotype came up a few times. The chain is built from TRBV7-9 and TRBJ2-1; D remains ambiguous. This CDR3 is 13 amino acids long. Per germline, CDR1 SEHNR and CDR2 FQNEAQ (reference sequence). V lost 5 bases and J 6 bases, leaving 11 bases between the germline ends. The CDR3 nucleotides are TGTGCCAGCAGCCTTTCGGGCAGCAATGAGCAGTTCTTC. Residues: CASSLSGSNEQFF.

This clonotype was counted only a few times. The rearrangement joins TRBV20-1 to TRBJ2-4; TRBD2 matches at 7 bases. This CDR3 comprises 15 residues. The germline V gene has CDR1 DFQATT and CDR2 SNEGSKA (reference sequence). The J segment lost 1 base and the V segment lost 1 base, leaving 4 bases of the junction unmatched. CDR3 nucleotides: TGCAGTGCTAGAGCGGGGGGTCAGGCCAAAAACATTCAGTACTTC. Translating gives CSARAGGQAKNIQYF.

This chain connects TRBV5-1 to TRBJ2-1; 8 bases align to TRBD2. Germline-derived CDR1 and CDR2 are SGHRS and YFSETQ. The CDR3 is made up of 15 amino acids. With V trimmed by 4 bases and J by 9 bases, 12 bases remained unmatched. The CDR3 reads CASSLTGLGFGEQFF. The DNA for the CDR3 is TGCGCCAGCAGCCTTACGGGACTAGGCTTCGGTGAGCAGTTCTTC.

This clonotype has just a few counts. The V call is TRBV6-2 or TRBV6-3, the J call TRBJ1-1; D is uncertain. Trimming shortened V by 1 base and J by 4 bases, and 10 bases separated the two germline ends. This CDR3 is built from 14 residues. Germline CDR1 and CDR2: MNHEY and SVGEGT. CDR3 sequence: CASSYLASFTEAFF. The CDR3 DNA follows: TGTGCCAGCAGTTACTTGGCAAGCTTCACTGAAGCTTTCTTT.

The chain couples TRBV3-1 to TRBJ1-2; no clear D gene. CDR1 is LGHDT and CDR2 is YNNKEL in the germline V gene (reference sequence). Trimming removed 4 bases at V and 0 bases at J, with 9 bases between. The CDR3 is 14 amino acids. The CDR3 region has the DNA TGTGCCAGCAGCCGAGGATTCTCTAACTATGGCTACACCTTC. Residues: CASSRGFSNYGYTF.

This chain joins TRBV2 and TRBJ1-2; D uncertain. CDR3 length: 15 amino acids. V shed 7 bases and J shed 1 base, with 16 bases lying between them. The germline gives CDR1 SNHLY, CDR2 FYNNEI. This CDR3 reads CASKEGRSLNYGYTF. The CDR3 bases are TGTGCCAGCAAAGAGGGCAGGAGCCTTAACTATGGCTACACCTTC.

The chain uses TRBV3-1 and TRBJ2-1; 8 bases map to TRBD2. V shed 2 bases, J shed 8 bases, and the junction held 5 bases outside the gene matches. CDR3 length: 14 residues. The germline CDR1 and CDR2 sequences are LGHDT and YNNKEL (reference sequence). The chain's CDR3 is CASSQSGSRYEQFF. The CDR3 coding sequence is TGTGCCAGCAGCCAAAGCGGGAGTCGATATGAGCAGTTCTTC.

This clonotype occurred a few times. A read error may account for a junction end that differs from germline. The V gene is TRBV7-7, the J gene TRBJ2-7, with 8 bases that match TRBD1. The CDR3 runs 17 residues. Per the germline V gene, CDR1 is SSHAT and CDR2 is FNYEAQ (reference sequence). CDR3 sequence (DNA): TGTGCTAGCAGCCCCCAGGGGGCCGGAAGACACTCCTACGAGCAGTACTTC. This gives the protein CASSPQGAGRHSYEQYF.

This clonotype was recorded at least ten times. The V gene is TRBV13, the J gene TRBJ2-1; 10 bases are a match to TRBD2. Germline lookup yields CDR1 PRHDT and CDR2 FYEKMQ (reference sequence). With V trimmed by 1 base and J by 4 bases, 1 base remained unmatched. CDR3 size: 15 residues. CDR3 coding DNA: TGTGCCAGCAGCTTAGTACTAGCGGGATACAATGAGCAGTTCTTC. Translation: CASSLVLAGYNEQFF.

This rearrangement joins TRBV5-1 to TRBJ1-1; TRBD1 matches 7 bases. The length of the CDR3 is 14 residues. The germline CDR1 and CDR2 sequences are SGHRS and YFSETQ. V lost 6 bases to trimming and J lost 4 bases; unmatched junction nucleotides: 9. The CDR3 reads CASNPEGAGTEAFF. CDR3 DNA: TGCGCCAGCAACCCCGAGGGGGCTGGCACTGAAGCTTTCTTT.

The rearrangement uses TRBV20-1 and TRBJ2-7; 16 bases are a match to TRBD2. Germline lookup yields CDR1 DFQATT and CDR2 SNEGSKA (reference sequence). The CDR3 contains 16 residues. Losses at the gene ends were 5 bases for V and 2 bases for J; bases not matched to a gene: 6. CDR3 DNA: TGCAGTGCTGTGGGACTAGCGGGGGGGCCACCCTACGAGCAGTACTTC. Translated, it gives CSAVGLAGGPPYEQYF.

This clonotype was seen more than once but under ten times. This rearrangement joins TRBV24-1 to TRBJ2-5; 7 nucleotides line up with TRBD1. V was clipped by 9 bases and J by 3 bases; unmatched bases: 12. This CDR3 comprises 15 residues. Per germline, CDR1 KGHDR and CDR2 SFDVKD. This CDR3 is CATPLLETGKETQYF. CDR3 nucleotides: TGTGCCACCCCGCTGCTTGAGACAGGGAAAGAGACCCAGTACTTC.

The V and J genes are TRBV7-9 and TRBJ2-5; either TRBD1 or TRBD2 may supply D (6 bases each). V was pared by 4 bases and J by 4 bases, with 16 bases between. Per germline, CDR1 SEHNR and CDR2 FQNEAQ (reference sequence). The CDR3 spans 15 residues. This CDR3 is CASSSRGGGRETQYF. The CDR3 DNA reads TGTGCCAGCAGCTCCCGCGGTGGGGGGCGAGAGACCCAGTACTTC.

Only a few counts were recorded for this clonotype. The DNA of the CDR3 is TGTGCCAGCAACAGTAGGGGACAATCACTTGAAGCTTTCTTT. Translated, it gives CASNSRGQSLEAFF. The genes are TRBV6-1 and TRBJ1-1, with TRBD1 as a possible D gene (6 bases). Germline assignment: CDR1 MNHNS and CDR2 SASEGT. The CDR3 consists of 14 residues. The germline V and J ends were trimmed by 7 bases and 7 bases, with 19 bases remaining between them.

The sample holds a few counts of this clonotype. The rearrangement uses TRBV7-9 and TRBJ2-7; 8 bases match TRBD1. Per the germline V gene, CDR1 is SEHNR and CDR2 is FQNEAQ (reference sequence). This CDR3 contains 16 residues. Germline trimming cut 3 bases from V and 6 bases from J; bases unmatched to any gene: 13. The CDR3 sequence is CASSFRSHDRGSEQYF. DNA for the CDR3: TGTGCCAGCAGCTTTAGGAGTCACGACAGGGGATCCGAGCAGTACTTC.

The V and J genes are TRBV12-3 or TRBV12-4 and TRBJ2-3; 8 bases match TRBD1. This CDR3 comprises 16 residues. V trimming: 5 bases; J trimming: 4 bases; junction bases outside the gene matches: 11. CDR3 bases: TGTGCCAGCAGTCGTAACGGACAGGGAATTTCAGATACGCAGTATTTT. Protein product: CASSRNGQGISDTQYF.

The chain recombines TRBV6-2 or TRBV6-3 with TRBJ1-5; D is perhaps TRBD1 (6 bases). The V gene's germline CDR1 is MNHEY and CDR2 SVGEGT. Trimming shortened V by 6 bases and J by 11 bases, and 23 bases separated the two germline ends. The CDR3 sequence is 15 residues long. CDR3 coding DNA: TGTGCCAGCAGCCTTACCAGGGGCTCGCGGGCAGCCCAGCATTTT. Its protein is CASSLTRGSRAAQHF.

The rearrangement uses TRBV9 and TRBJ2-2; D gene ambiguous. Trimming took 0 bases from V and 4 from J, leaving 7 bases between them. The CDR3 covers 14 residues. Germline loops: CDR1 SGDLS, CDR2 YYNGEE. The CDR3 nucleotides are TGTGCCAGCAGCGTAGGGCAGGCCACCGGGGAGCTGTTTTTT. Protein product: CASSVGQATGELFF.

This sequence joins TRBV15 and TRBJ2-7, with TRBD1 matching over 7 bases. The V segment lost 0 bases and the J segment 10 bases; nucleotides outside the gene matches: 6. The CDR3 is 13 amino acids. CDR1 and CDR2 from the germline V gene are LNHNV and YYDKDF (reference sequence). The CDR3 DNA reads TGTGCCACCAGCAGAGATTTGACAGGGTTTCAGTACTTC. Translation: CATSRDLTGFQYF.